The 5 T cell receptor beta chains listed next were all sequenced from one sample in a study of blood T cell repertoires in COVID-19. Repertoires were generated with immunoSEQ multiplex PCR, while TCRdb's copy carries only in-frame clones and drops some. The top ten hold 7% to 10% of the sample, which has under 250,000 clones, 80% to 90% seen once. Sequenced input: peripheral blood. Every receptor here comes from a woman in her 50s with acute or convalescent COVID-19.

The rearrangement uses TRBV15 and TRBJ2-2, with TRBD2 identical over 10 bases. The CDR3 extends over 16 amino acids. From germline, CDR1 is LNHNV and CDR2 YYDKDF (reference sequence). V lost 1 base and J lost 5; bases outside the gene matches: 4. CDR3 bases: TGTGCCACCAGCAGAGTAGCGGGAGGAGGTACCGGGGAGCTGTTTTTT. Its protein is CATSRVAGGGTGELFF.

The chain links TRBV6-5 to TRBJ1-4, with a possible D match to TRBD1 (5 bases). V lost 6 bases to trimming and J lost 7 bases, with 15 bases between them. The germline gives CDR1 MNHEY, CDR2 SVGAGI. This CDR3 comprises 14 residues. CDR3 coding DNA: TGTGCCAGCAGACCTTCGGGGGTGGGTGAAAAACTGTTTTTT. It specifies CASRPSGVGEKLFF.

The V and J genes are TRBV2 and TRBJ2-3; TRBD2 aligns across 12 bases. The germline V gene has CDR1 SNHLY and CDR2 FYNNEI. The CDR3 loop spans 13 amino acids. V lost 7 bases and J lost 11; bases outside the gene matches: 7. The CDR3 DNA sequence: TGTGCCAGCATTCGGACTAGCGGGACACGGCAGTATTTT. It specifies CASIRTSGTRQYF. The full variable domain, with the rest looked up from reference TRBV2 and TRBJ2-3, is EPEVTQTPSHQVTQMGQEVILRCVPISNHLYFYWYRQILGQKVEFLVSFYNNEISEKSEIFDDQFSVERPDGSNFTLKIRSTKLEDSAMYFCASIRTSGTRQYFGPGTRLTVL.

The genes are TRBV29-1 and TRBJ2-7, with 8 nucleotides matching TRBD2. V lost 7 bases, J lost 6 bases, and 5 bases stayed unmatched. CDR1 and CDR2 (germline): SQVTM, ANQGSEA. The CDR3 is made up of 11 amino acids. CDR3 coding DNA: TGCAGCGCAGCGGGAGTAAGCGAGCAGTACTTC. Residues: CSAAGVSEQYF.

This clone was observed a handful of times. The gene calls are TRBV5-1 and TRBJ1-6; 8 bases agree with TRBD1. V shed 6 bases and J 6 bases; nucleotides not matched to a gene: 8. This CDR3 comprises 15 residues. Germline loops: CDR1 SGHRS, CDR2 YFSETQ. CDR3 sequence reads: CASTSGQGGNSPLHF. Here the CDR3 DNA reads TGCGCCAGCACCTCCGGACAGGGAGGTAATTCACCCCTCCACTTT.